The rows below give T cell receptor beta chains drawn from one sample of a study of shared clonotypes between healthy human individuals. Repertoires were generated with immunoSEQ multiplex PCR, while TCRdb's copy carries only in-frame clones and drops some. The sample has roughly 400,000 clones, about 96% seen once. Sequencing used memory CD8+ T cells sorted from blood. These receptor sequences come from a man aged 25 to 40 in good health. Each CDR3 is given with its conserved first and last residue. Fields, in order: D gene, J gene, clone size, V gene, CDR3 DNA, CDR3 protein. D genes are given only for firm matches. The listing skips clone size in some rows; elsewhere it reads once, few, many or a size class.

D: NA; J: TRBJ2-2; size: once; V: TRBV7-6; DNA: TGTGCCAGCAGCCGGGAGGGGGCCACCGGGGAGCTGTTTTTT; CDR3: CASSREGATGELFF
D: NA; J: TRBJ2-5; size: NA; V: TRBV28; DNA: TGTGCCAGCAGTCTGGGGGGGACAGGATTCCAAGAGACCCAGTACTTC; CDR3: CASSLGGTGFQETQYF
D: TRBD2; J: TRBJ2-3; size: NA; V: TRBV30; DNA: TGTGCCTGGAGTGTATCCAGGACTAGCCTAGCAGATACGCAGTATTTT; CDR3: CAWSVSRTSLADTQYF
D: NA; J: TRBJ1-5; size: NA; V: TRBV2; DNA: TGTGCCAGTGGCCACCCCAATCAGCCCCAGCATTTT; CDR3: CASGHPNQPQHF
D: NA; J: TRBJ2-3; size: NA; V: TRBV10-3; DNA: TGTGCCATCAGTGAGTACGGGACTCCCACAGATACGCAGTATTTT; CDR3: CAISEYGTPTDTQYF
D: NA; J: TRBJ2-3; size: NA; V: TRBV6-6; DNA: TGTGCCAGCAGTTACTCGAGCCCCAGAGTCACAGATACGCAGTATTTT; CDR3: CASSYSSPRVTDTQYF
D: TRBD1; J: TRBJ1-3; size: once; V: TRBV11-2; DNA: TGTGCCAGCAGGGCACAGGGGGCGGCTGGAAACACCATATATTTT; CDR3: CASRAQGAAGNTIYF
D: NA; J: TRBJ2-5; size: NA; V: TRBV29-1; DNA: TGCAGCGGGGGGCTAGGATTCCAAGAGACCCAGTACTTC; CDR3: CSGGLGFQETQYF
D: TRBD1; J: TRBJ2-5; size: NA; V: TRBV19; DNA: TGTGCCAGTAGTCTTGGACAGGGTGGTCAAGAGACCCAGTACTTC; CDR3: CASSLGQGGQETQYF
D: TRBD1; J: TRBJ1-2; size: NA; V: TRBV28; DNA: TGTGCCAGCAGTCGGGACAGCGGCTTATATGGCTACACCTTC; CDR3: CASSRDSGLYGYTF
D: TRBD2; J: TRBJ2-3; size: NA; V: TRBV5-5; DNA: TGTGCCAGCAGCTTTTCAGGTTGGACTAGGCTAAAAACTAGCACAGATACGCAGTATTTT; CDR3: CASSFSGWTRLKTSTDTQYF